The rows below give T cell receptor beta chains drawn from one sample of a study of T cell responses to AZD1222 COVID-19 vaccine. Repertoires were generated with immunoSEQ multiplex PCR, while TCRdb's copy carries only in-frame clones and drops some. The repertoire holds more than 150,000 clones, with 85% to 90% as singletons. The sample consisted of peripheral blood, taken on day 0 of AZD1222 vaccination. These receptor sequences come from an adult in good health. Each CDR3 is given with its conserved first and last residue. Expanded clones are given a class, and other clones once, few, many or no size at all.

TRBJ1-1	TRBV11-2	once	CASRGGWTEAFF
TRBJ2-7	TRBV6-5	.	CASSYPGLAGVEQYF
TRBJ1-5	TRBV19	.	CASSIIPSAGVGGNQPQHF
TRBJ2-3	TRBV5-1	.	CASSSGTDPDTQYF
TRBJ2-1	TRBV6-2/TRBV6-3	.	CASSYPTGTGVSYNEQFF
TRBJ2-1	TRBV10-3	.	CAISVGSGLATSYNEQFF
TRBJ1-1	TRBV7-2	.	CASSFTGGSTEAFF
TRBJ2-5	TRBV10-3	.	CASSRLAGGLETQYF
TRBJ2-5	TRBV24-1	.	CATSDSGTPAKETQYF
TRBJ2-7	TRBV19	.	CASSTRGGDLYF
TRBJ1-3	TRBV20-1	.	CSAIEGSSGNTIYF
TRBJ2-1	TRBV11-2	once	CASSLVSGTKGFF
TRBJ2-5	TRBV4-2	.	CASSQALLDGHQETQYF
TRBJ1-3	TRBV7-8	.	CASSPLRDSHSSGNTIYF
TRBJ1-5	TRBV27	.	CASSFGDRVVQPQHF
TRBJ2-1	TRBV9	once	CASSVGQTITVNEQFF